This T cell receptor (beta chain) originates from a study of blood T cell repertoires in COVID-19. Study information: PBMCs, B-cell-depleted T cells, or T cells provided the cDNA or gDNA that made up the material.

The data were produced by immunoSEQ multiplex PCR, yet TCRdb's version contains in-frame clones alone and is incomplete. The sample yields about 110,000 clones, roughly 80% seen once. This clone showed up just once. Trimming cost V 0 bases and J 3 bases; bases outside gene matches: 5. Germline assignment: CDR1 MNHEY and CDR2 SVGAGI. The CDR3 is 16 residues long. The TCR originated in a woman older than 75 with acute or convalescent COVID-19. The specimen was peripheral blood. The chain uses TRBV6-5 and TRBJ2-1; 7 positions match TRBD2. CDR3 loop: CASSYSIAGHYNEQFF. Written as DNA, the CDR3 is TGTGCCAGCAGTTACTCGATAGCGGGCCACTACAATGAGCAGTTCTTC.